The entry below gives a single T cell receptor beta chain sequence along with its context. At one end, the junction sequence differs from germline, possibly due to a read error. This entry comes from a study of T cell changes during pregnancy in multiple sclerosis. Method: immunoSEQ multiplex PCR; TCRdb's copy keeps in-frame clones and lacks some. The sample holds about 100,000 clones, approximately 92% seen once. Germline values: CDR1 MNHEY, CDR2 SMNVEV (reference sequence). The CDR3 is made up of 16 amino acids. The rearrangement links TRBV27 to TRBJ2-1, with 7 bases that match TRBD1. The receptor was derived from a female donor with multiple sclerosis, enrolled in a pregnancy study. The sample here was peripheral blood, taken in the second trimester of pregnancy. The CDR3 sequence is CASSLSPGTAYNEQLF. CDR3 bases: TGTGCCAGCAGTTTATCGCCTGGGACAGCCTACAATGAGCAGCTCTTC.